The 26 T cell receptor beta chains reported below all come from one sample, sequenced in a study of kidney transplant recipient with SARS-CoV-2 infection. TCRdb fed the reads into MiXCR, producing one record per CDR3 protein. The repertoire holds roughly 250,000 distinct CDR3 sequences, with 29% as singletons. This specimen consisted of a blood sample, obtained at baseline and around day 120 from a kidney transplant recipient. The receptors were gathered from a male patient in his 30s who had COVID-19 and was a kidney transplant recipient. The T cells may come from the graft donor.

A remark on this clonotype: A much larger clonotype is one base distant, so this may be a read error. This chain links TRBV3-1 with TRBJ2-7; D is undetermined. Gene TRBJ2-5 matches the end of the DNA better, so the J call may be wrong. Germline CDR1 and CDR2: LGHDT and YNNKEL (reference sequence). The CDR3 consists of 17 residues. DNA of the CDR3: TGTGCCAGCAGCAAACTTGTTCCCATTCCTTTCTCTGAGACCCAGTACTTC. Its translation: CASSKLVPIPFSETQYF.

Of note for this clonotype: This could be a read error, since a much larger clone is one nucleotide away. The chain carries TRBV24-1 and TRBJ1-2; D uncertain. CDR1 is KGHDR, CDR2 SFDVKD, per germline. The CDR3 spans 17 residues. The CDR3 DNA reads TGTGCCACCAGTGGTAACTCTAGTACCAGAAAGACCTATGACTACACCTTC. Protein: CATSGNSSTRKTYDYTF.

Remarks on this clonotype: A much larger clone differs by one base, so this may be a read error. The genes are TRBV20-1 and TRBJ2-1, with 10 bases fitting TRBD2. Unmatched junction bases numbered 6, after V lost 0 bases and J lost 4 bases. Looked up from germline, CDR1 is DFQATT and CDR2 is SNEGSKA (reference sequence). This CDR3 region has 16 residues. CDR3 protein: CSARDTGLAKYNEQFF. CDR3 nucleotide sequence: TGCAGTGCTAGAGATACGGGACTAGCGAAATACAATGAGCAGTTCTTC.

V is TRBV4-2 and J is TRBJ1-2, with D unclear. Germline loops: CDR1 LGHNA, CDR2 YNFKEQ. The CDR3 has 17 amino acids. V dropped 4 bases and J dropped 4 bases, with 22 bases sitting between them. DNA of the CDR3: TGTGCCAGCAGCCCCCCTGGCAAAGGTCGAAAGACCTATGGCTACACCTTC. Amino acid sequence: CASSPPGKGRKTYGYTF.

This clonotype was recorded at least ten times. The chain recombines TRBV19 with TRBJ2-7, with a tentative D call TRBD1 (7 bases). This CDR3 is built from 12 residues. V dropped 11 bases and J dropped 0 bases, with 11 bases sitting between them. In germline, CDR1 is LNHDA, CDR2 SQIVND (reference sequence). CDR3 sequence: CAAGQSSYEQYF. The CDR3 bases are TGTGCCGCGGGACAGAGCTCCTACGAGCAGTACTTC.

Concerning this clonotype itself: The CDR3 does not end in the conserved phenylalanine or tryptophan, so this is likely a read error. This chain joins TRBV4-1 and TRBJ2-1; maybe TRBD2 (6 bases). This CDR3 comprises 14 residues. The V end lost 1 base, the J end lost 6 bases, and 10 bases lay between the germline ends. CDR1 is MGHRA, CDR2 YSYEKL, per germline. Here the CDR3 DNA reads TGCGCCAGCAGCCAAGCGGGAGTAATCAATGAGCAGTTCCTC. Amino acid sequence: CASSQAGVINEQFL.

This clonotype was found many times. The chain employs TRBV13 and TRBJ2-1, with TRBD2 matching 10 bases. Losses at the gene ends were 5 bases for V and 4 bases for J; bases not matched to a gene: 5. Per the germline V gene, CDR1 is PRHDT and CDR2 is FYEKMQ (reference sequence). The CDR3 is 15 amino acids. The CDR3 protein is CASSLPSGGYNEQFF. The CDR3 DNA sequence: TGTGCCAGCAGCCTCCCTAGCGGGGGTTACAATGAGCAGTTCTTC. Based on the CDR3 plus reference TRBV13 and TRBJ2-1, the full variable domain is AAGVIQSPRHLIKEKRETATLKCYPIPRHDTVYWYQQGPGQDPQFLISFYEKMQSDKGSIPDRFSAQQFSDYHSELNMSSLELGDSALYFCASSLPSGGYNEQFFGPGTRLTVL.

This clonotype appeared many times. This chain uses TRBV19 with TRBJ1-2; D is ambiguous. CDR3 size: 17 residues. Trimming pared 4 bases from V and 4 bases from J, leaving 22 bases between. From germline, CDR1 is LNHDA and CDR2 SQIVND (reference sequence). DNA for the CDR3: TGTGCCAGTAGTAGGTGGAAGACAAATCGAAAGACCTATGGCTACACCTTC. The encoded protein is CASSRWKTNRKTYGYTF.

As regards this clonotype: This may come from a read error, since a much larger clone is one base off. The chain joins TRBV7-6 to TRBJ1-2; D call uncertain. Germline V gene data show CDR1 as SGHVS and CDR2 as FNYEAQ. CDR3 length: 17 amino acids. In nucleotides, the CDR3 is TGTGCCAGCAGCCAGGCGCTTAAGTGCCGAAAGACCTATGGCTACGCCTTC. It encodes CASSQALKCRKTYGYAF.

The chain has TRBV28 and TRBJ1-2, with D perhaps matching TRBD1 (5 bases). CDR1 MDHEN and CDR2 SYDVKM come from the germline V gene. The CDR3 consists of 14 residues. The V gene lost 11 bases and the J gene lost 4 bases, with 20 bases spanning the gap. This chain's CDR3 is CADSSSDSPYGYTF. The CDR3 bases are TGTGCCGACAGTTCCTCAGACAGCCCCTATGGCTACACCTTC.

This clonotype was detected ten times or more. The J gene is TRBJ2-7, the V gene TRBV2; D call uncertain. The J call may not be correct, given that the DNA end is closer to TRBJ2-5. The CDR3 runs to 12 residues. CDR1 SNHLY and CDR2 FYNNEI come from the germline V gene. Written as DNA, the CDR3 is TGTGCCAGCAATGTCGGCAAACAGACCCAGTACTTC. Translation: CASNVGKQTQYF.

About this clonotype itself: One base away lies a much larger clone, so this may be a sequencing read error. The chain combines TRBV11-1 with TRBJ1-2; no reliable D call. The CDR3 totals 17 residues. Germline assignment: CDR1 SGHAT and CDR2 FQDESV (reference sequence). The CDR3 DNA reads as TGTGCCAGCAGCGGTATTACTAAGGCTGGAAAGACCTATGGCTGCACCTTC. This translates into CASSGITKAGKTYGCTF.

This clonotype was counted a single time. A much larger clone sits a single nucleotide away, making a read error possible. The chain couples TRBV18 to TRBJ1-4, with unresolved D. The germline V gene has CDR1 KGHSH and CDR2 LQKENI. This CDR3 has 13 amino acids. CDR3 sequence reads: CTSSPREGEKLFF. CDR3 sequence (DNA): TGTACCAGCTCACCACGAGAGGGAGAAAAACTGTTTTTT.

Comment on this clonotype: Being one base from a much bigger clone, this may be a read error. V gene TRBV5-1 combines with J gene TRBJ2-2; possible D gene TRBD1, 6 bases. This CDR3 has 16 amino acids. CDR1 is SGHRS, CDR2 YFSETQ, per germline. CDR3: CANSLDTGLNTGELFF. CDR3 DNA: TGCGCCAACAGCTTGGACACAGGGCTAAACACCGGGGAGCTGTTTTTT. The complete variable domain, with remaining parts taken from reference TRBV5-1 and TRBJ2-2, reads KAGVTQTPRYLIKTRGQQVTLSCSPISGHRSVSWYQQTPGQGLQFLFEYFSETQRNKGNFPGRFSGRQFSNSRSEMNVSTLELGDSALYLCANSLDTGLNTGELFFGEGSRLTVL.

Turning to this clonotype: This may be a read error, as it is one base from a much larger clone. The chain combines TRBV6-1 with TRBJ2-7; D possibly corresponds to TRBD1 (5 bases). The CDR3 has 13 residues. Germline CDR1 and CDR2: MNHNS and SASEGT. The CDR3 region has the DNA TGTGCCGGCAGTGAAGGGGCCTCGTACGAGCAGTACTTC. Its protein is CAGSEGASYEQYF.

At least ten counts were recorded for this clonotype. The genes are TRBV5-8 and TRBJ1-2; D ambiguous. The germline V gene encodes CDR1 SGHTS and CDR2 YDEGEE. V was trimmed by 7 bases and J by 4 bases, leaving 23 bases between them. The CDR3 sequence is 16 residues long. The CDR3 region is CASLNFHPRKTYGYTF. CDR3 nucleotide sequence: TGTGCCAGCTTAAATTTTCATCCACGAAAGACCTATGGCTACACCTTC.

As concerns this clonotype: This may arise from a read error, as a much more abundant clone is one base away. The chain combines TRBV6-8 with TRBJ2-1; 9 nucleotides agree with TRBD2. J was trimmed by 7 bases and V by 7 bases; bases with no gene match: 11. Per germline, CDR1 MNHGY and CDR2 SAAAGT. There are 15 residues in the CDR3. CDR3 residues: CASTRLAVGANEQFF. In nucleotides, the CDR3 is TGTGCCAGCACCAGACTAGCGGTAGGAGCGAATGAGCAGTTCTTC.

This clonotype was counted once. This may be a read error, as it is one base from a much larger clone. This chain connects TRBV7-2 to TRBJ2-5, with D possibly matching TRBD2 (6 bases). The CDR3 length is 19 residues. V was pared by 4 bases and J by 1 base, with 25 bases between. From germline, CDR1 is SGHTA and CDR2 FQGNSA. The CDR3 bases are TGTGCCAGCAGCTCACACGCCTCCACGACTACGACTAGCCAAGAGACCCAGTACTTC. Its translation is CASSSHASTTTTSQETQYF.

This clonotype was observed many times. The chain recombines TRBV27 with TRBJ2-3; TRBD2 matches 12 bases. The V gene end was trimmed by 5 bases and the J gene end by 7 bases; junction bases not matched to a gene: 7. CDR1 and CDR2 from the germline V gene are MNHEY and SMNVEV (reference sequence). The CDR3 length is 15 residues. CDR3 nucleotides: TGTGCCAGCAGTATACTAGCGGGAGGTATTAATACGCAGTATTTT. Translation gives CASSILAGGINTQYF.

Details on this clonotype: This may arise from a read error, as a much more abundant clone is one base away. The J gene is TRBJ1-2, the V gene TRBV10-2, with D perhaps TRBD1 (5 bases). Trimming cost V 5 bases and J 7 bases, with 26 bases left between them. Germline V gene data show CDR1 as WSHSY and CDR2 as SAAADI. The CDR3 is 17 residues long. CDR3 loop: CASSQQVTSRKTCGYTF. CDR3 nucleotide sequence: TGCGCCAGCAGTCAACAGGTCACTTCTAGAAAGACCTGTGGCTACACCTTC.

In its sample, this clonotype was seen once. One base away lies a much larger clone, so this may be a sequencing read error. The chain couples TRBV20-1 to TRBJ2-4, with 8 bases that match TRBD1. The J call may be faulty, since TRBJ2-7 better matches the DNA end. The CDR3 spans 15 residues. Germline V lookup: CDR1 DFQATT, CDR2 SNEGSKA (reference sequence). CDR3 loop: CSARERGTGYDEQYF. DNA of the CDR3: TGCAGTGCTAGAGAAAGAGGGACAGGTTACGACGAGCAGTACTTC.

This clonotype was recorded at least ten times. The chain combines TRBV12-3 or TRBV12-4 with TRBJ2-3, with D possibly matching TRBD1 (5 bases). The V end lost 7 bases, the J end lost 9 bases, and 23 bases lay between the germline ends. The CDR3 is 15 amino acids. The CDR3 nucleotides read TGTGCCAGCACCCCACAAGGGGCCGCTGGCAGGACGCAGTATTTT. Its protein product is CASTPQGAAGRTQYF.

This clonotype was observed at least ten times. The V and J genes are TRBV12-3 or TRBV12-4 and TRBJ1-6; D is possibly TRBD1 (5 bases). The CDR3 has 14 amino acids. V gave up 2 bases and J gave up 10 bases, with 12 bases separating them. The CDR3 loop reads CASSLNRGSSPLHF. The CDR3, as DNA: TGTGCCAGCAGTTTAAATAGGGGCAGCTCACCCCTCCACTTT.

This clonotype was recorded many times. The rearrangement uses TRBV6-1 and TRBJ1-2; no definite D call. This CDR3 is 17 amino acids long. Trimming removed 5 bases from V and 4 bases from J, with 23 bases in between. Germline-derived CDR1 and CDR2 are MNHNS and SASEGT. This CDR3 is CASSHFMECRKTYGYTF. DNA of the CDR3: TGTGCCAGCAGTCATTTTATGGAATGTAGAAAGACCTATGGCTACACCTTC.

This clonotype was seen once. A much larger clone differs by one base, so this may be a read error. The rearrangement uses TRBV6-4 and TRBJ1-2; D gene unclear. Germline loops: CDR1 MRHNA, CDR2 SNTAGT. This CDR3 is 17 amino acids long. Here the CDR3 DNA reads TGTGCCTGCAGTACGTCCGCCTCACACGGAAAGACCTATGGCTACACCTTC. As protein: CACSTSASHGKTYGYTF.

This clonotype has at least ten counts. This chain joins TRBV18 and TRBJ2-3; D is uncertain. The V and J ends lost 2 bases and 0 bases respectively, with 15 bases between them. Germline V gives CDR1 KGHSH, CDR2 LQKENI. The CDR3 is made up of 17 amino acids. CDR3 DNA: TGTGCCAGCTCACCAAATAAGGCTGCACGTAGCACAGATACGCAGTATTTT. It codes for CASSPNKAARSTDTQYF.